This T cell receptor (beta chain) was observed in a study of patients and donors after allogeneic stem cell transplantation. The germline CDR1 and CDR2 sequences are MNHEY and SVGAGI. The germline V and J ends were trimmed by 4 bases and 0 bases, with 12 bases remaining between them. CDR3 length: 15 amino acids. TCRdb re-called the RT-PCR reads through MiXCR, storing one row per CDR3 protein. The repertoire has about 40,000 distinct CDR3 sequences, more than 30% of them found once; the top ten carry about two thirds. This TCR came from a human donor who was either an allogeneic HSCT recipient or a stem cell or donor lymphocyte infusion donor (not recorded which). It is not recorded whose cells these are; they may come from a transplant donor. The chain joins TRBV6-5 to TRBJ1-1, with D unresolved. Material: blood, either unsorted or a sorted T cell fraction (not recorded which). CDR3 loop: CASSSRANMNTEAFF. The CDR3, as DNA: TGTGCCAGCAGTTCCCGGGCAAATATGAACACTGAAGCTTTCTTT.